This T cell receptor (beta chain) emerged from a study of cytomegalovirus exposure and HLA in healthy donors. Study outcomes and limitations: Despite most TCR sequences being rare, some public TCRs occurred in many donors. There were three CMV-associated chains whose specificity for CMV antigens was confirmed in vitro.

On this clone: Its target is not known.

The CDR3 extends over 12 amino acids. V lost 2 bases to trimming and J lost 2 bases, with 6 bases between them. Germline CDR1 SQVTM, CDR2 ANQGSEA. The method was immunoSEQ multiplex PCR; TCRdb's version includes in-frame clones alone and lacks a portion of them. The table shows approximately 88,000 clones, with roughly 84% occurring only once. V and J are TRBV29-1 and TRBJ1-2; D is undetermined. The sample taken for sequencing was PBMCs. This clonotype was obtained from a young woman in good health and CMV-seropositive. DNA for the CDR3: TGCAGCGTTGAAACGGGAAACTATGGCTACACCTTC. Translating it yields CSVETGNYGYTF.